The 19 T cell receptor beta chains reported below all come from one sample, sequenced in a study of cytomegalovirus exposure and HLA in healthy donors. Profiled with immunoSEQ multiplex PCR; TCRdb holds only in-frame clones, not every one. The sample holds approximately 300,000 clones, around 86% seen once. The sequenced material came from PBMCs. The receptors shown here come from a woman aged 18-29 years in good health and CMV-seronegative.

This rearrangement joins TRBV27 to TRBJ1-5, with D maybe TRBD1 (6 bases). CDR1 and CDR2 from the germline V gene are MNHEY and SMNVEV (reference sequence). This CDR3 spans 16 amino acids. Trimming removed 6 bases from V and 5 bases from J, with 20 bases in between. CDR3 sequence: CASSRFPRQGYQPQHF. As DNA, the CDR3 is TGTGCCAGCAGCCGATTCCCCCGGCAGGGGTATCAGCCCCAGCATTTT.

This chain links TRBV27 with TRBJ2-1, with 11 bases aligning to TRBD2. Germline V CDR1 and CDR2: MNHEY, SMNVEV (reference sequence). V lost 2 bases and J lost 5; bases outside the gene matches: 2. This CDR3 comprises 15 residues. The CDR3 protein is CASSLVAGGNNEQFF. CDR3 nucleotides: TGTGCCAGCAGTTTAGTAGCGGGAGGGAACAATGAGCAGTTCTTC.

The CDR3 DNA is TGCGCCAGCAGTGAGTCGGGATCCGGGGTTTACTATGGCTACACCTTC. The encoded protein is CASSESGSGVYYGYTF. The J gene is TRBJ1-2, the V gene TRBV10-2; unclear D gene. CDR3 length equals 16 residues. V lost 0 bases, J lost 3 bases, and 14 bases lay in between. The germline CDR1 and CDR2 sequences are WSHSY and SAAADI.

The genes are TRBV7-9 and TRBJ1-4; 8 bases agree with TRBD1. Germline CDR1 is SEHNR and CDR2 is FQNEAQ (reference sequence). V shed 8 bases, J shed 8 bases, and the junction held 7 bases outside the gene matches. The CDR3 sequence is 13 residues long. The CDR3 here is CASAGGSREKLFF. The DNA for the CDR3 is TGTGCCAGCGCAGGGGGCTCAAGAGAAAAACTGTTTTTT.

V is TRBV9 and J is TRBJ2-1; TRBD2 aligns across 11 bases. Germline V CDR1 and CDR2: SGDLS, YYNGEE. V trimming: 1 base; J trimming: 9 bases; junction bases outside the gene matches: 9. The CDR3 length is 16 residues. CDR3 in DNA: TGTGCCAGCAGCGTACTAGCGGGAGGCCTGCCACCTGAGCAGTTCTTC. Protein: CASSVLAGGLPPEQFF.

The chain recombines TRBV28 with TRBJ2-3; 13 bases map to TRBD2. The CDR3 runs to 17 residues. V gave up 8 bases and J gave up 6 bases; unmatched junction bases: 14. CDR1 is MDHEN, CDR2 SYDVKM, per germline. The CDR3 protein is CASGSTTSGRGGDTQYF. DNA for the CDR3: TGTGCCAGCGGGTCCACTACTAGCGGGAGGGGAGGGGATACGCAGTATTTT.

This chain links TRBV4-3 with TRBJ2-5, with TRBD2 matching 7 bases. Germline V gene sequence: CDR1 LGHNA, CDR2 YSLEER. This CDR3 has 14 amino acids. The J segment lost 6 bases and the V segment lost 4 bases, leaving 8 bases of the junction unmatched. The DNA for the CDR3 is TGCGCCAGCAGCCGTGGCGGGAGCCCCAAGACCCAGTACTTC. It codes for CASSRGGSPKTQYF.

V usage is TRBV2 and J usage is TRBJ2-5; possible D gene TRBD2, 5 bases. Germline loops: CDR1 SNHLY, CDR2 FYNNEI. The V gene lost 8 bases and the J gene lost 4 bases, with 11 bases spanning the gap. This CDR3 has 12 amino acids. DNA of the CDR3: TGTGCCAGCCGCTACGGAGGAGAGACCCAGTACTTC. It yields the protein CASRYGGETQYF.

The V gene is TRBV30, the J gene TRBJ1-3; no firm D call. Trimming removed 6 bases at V and 0 bases at J, with 15 bases between. The CDR3 runs to 15 residues. Germline V gives CDR1 GTSNPN, CDR2 SVGIG (reference sequence). CDR3 nucleotide sequence: TGTGCCTGTGAACCACCCGGGGTCTCTGGAAACACCATATATTTT. Amino acids: CACEPPGVSGNTIYF. Full variable domain (rest looked up from reference TRBV30 and TRBJ1-3): SQTIHQWPATLVQPVGSPLSLECTVEGTSNPNLYWYRQAAGRGLQLLFYSVGIGQISSEVPQNLSASRPQDRQFILSSKKLLLSDSGFYLCACEPPGVSGNTIYFGEGSWLTVV.

CDR3 sequence (DNA): TGTGCCAGCAGGTCAGGGGGGTCGGGACAGCCCCAGCATTTT. Encoded protein: CASRSGGSGQPQHF. The chain links TRBV27 to TRBJ1-5; TRBD1 matches 7 bases. V lost 6 bases and J lost 7; bases outside the gene matches: 9. Germline V gene lookup returns CDR1 MNHEY and CDR2 SMNVEV (reference sequence). The CDR3 totals 14 residues.

The chain combines TRBV19 with TRBJ2-7; 13 nucleotides align to TRBD2. The germline gives CDR1 LNHDA, CDR2 SQIVND (reference sequence). The CDR3 contains 13 residues. The V gene end was trimmed by 6 bases and the J gene end by 7 bases; junction bases not matched to a gene: 3. Here the CDR3 DNA reads TGTGCCAGTAGCCCGGGACTAGCGGGGGAGCAGTACTTC. Protein product: CASSPGLAGEQYF.

The rearrangement uses TRBV15 and TRBJ1-5; no firm D call. CDR1 is LNHNV, CDR2 YYDKDF, per germline (reference sequence). V lost 0 bases, J lost 15 bases, and 15 bases lay in between. CDR3 length: 13 amino acids. CDR3 nucleotides: TGTGCCACCAGCAGAGATCTAGTAAGCCCCAGGCATTTT. Protein: CATSRDLVSPRHF.

This rearrangement joins TRBV6-6 to TRBJ2-2; maybe TRBD2 (5 bases). V was clipped by 6 bases and J by 1 base, with 15 bases between them. The CDR3 runs 16 residues. Germline-derived CDR1 and CDR2 are MNHNY and SVGAGI (reference sequence). CDR3 bases: TGTGCCAGCAGCTCACCGGGGTCCCAGAACACCGGGGAGCTGTTTTTT. Protein: CASSSPGSQNTGELFF.

V and J are TRBV7-3 and TRBJ2-7, with TRBD2 as a possible D gene (6 bases). Germline V gene lookup returns CDR1 SGHTA and CDR2 FQGTGA. The CDR3 has 15 residues. Trimming took off 5 bases at V and 7 bases at J, with 21 bases between the two ends. CDR3 amino acids: CASSPTGTGTSEQYF. The CDR3 DNA follows: TGTGCCAGCAGCCCAACCGGGACTGGGACGTCGGAGCAGTACTTC.

The genes are TRBV11-2 and TRBJ1-1; possible D gene TRBD1, 6 bases. Germline V gene lookup returns CDR1 SGHAT and CDR2 FQNNGV. Trimming removed 5 bases at V and 5 bases at J, with 9 bases between. The CDR3 has 12 amino acids. This CDR3 reads CASSPQGTEAFF. CDR3 DNA: TGTGCCAGCAGCCCACAGGGAACTGAAGCTTTCTTT. Variable domain in full (rest from reference TRBV11-2 and TRBJ1-1): EAGVAQSPRYKIIEKRQSVAFWCNPISGHATLYWYQQILGQGPKLLIQFQNNGVVDDSQLPKDRFSAERLKGVDSTLKIQPAKLEDSAVYLCASSPQGTEAFFGQGTRLTVV.

V is TRBV2 and J is TRBJ2-7; possible D gene TRBD1, 6 bases. V gave up 5 bases and J gave up 3 bases, with 14 bases separating them. The CDR3 runs to 14 residues. CDR1 SNHLY and CDR2 FYNNEI come from the germline V gene. The CDR3 sequence is CASSLQGSVYEQYF. The DNA for the CDR3 is TGTGCCAGCAGTTTGCAGGGGTCCGTCTACGAGCAGTACTTC. Together with reference TRBV2 and TRBJ2-7, the CDR3 gives the full variable domain: EPEVTQTPSHQVTQMGQEVILRCVPISNHLYFYWYRQILGQKVEFLVSFYNNEISEKSEIFDDQFSVERPDGSNFTLKIRSTKLEDSAMYFCASSLQGSVYEQYFGPGTRLTVT.

In DNA, the CDR3 is TGTGCCAGCAGCGTACAGGGGACGTGGGAGCAGTACTTC. Translation: CASSVQGTWEQYF. The V gene is TRBV13, the J gene TRBJ2-7; the match to TRBD1 covers 7 bases. The length of the CDR3 is 13 residues. The germline V gene encodes CDR1 PRHDT and CDR2 FYEKMQ (reference sequence). V dropped 5 bases and J dropped 7; count of bases not matched to a gene: 8.

This clone occurred once. Other DNA sequences within the sample encode an identical CDR3. The chain combines TRBV6-5 with TRBJ1-1; tentative D call: TRBD1 (6 bases). Germline assignment: CDR1 MNHEY and CDR2 SVGAGI. Between the trimmed V and J ends, which lost 0 bases and 1 base, there was a span of 9 bases. CDR3 length equals 15 residues. CDR3 loop: CASSYSSGANTEAFF. CDR3 in DNA: TGTGCCAGCAGTTACTCGTCAGGGGCGAACACTGAAGCTTTCTTT.

The J gene is TRBJ1-2, the V gene TRBV29-1; D is possibly TRBD1 (6 bases). The germline V and J ends were trimmed by 3 bases and 8 bases, with 25 bases remaining between them. The V gene's germline CDR1 is SQVTM and CDR2 ANQGSEA. This CDR3 spans 16 amino acids. This CDR3 is CSVEVGGRGVFDGYTF. DNA of the CDR3: TGCAGCGTTGAGGTCGGGGGGCGAGGGGTCTTCGACGGCTACACCTTC.